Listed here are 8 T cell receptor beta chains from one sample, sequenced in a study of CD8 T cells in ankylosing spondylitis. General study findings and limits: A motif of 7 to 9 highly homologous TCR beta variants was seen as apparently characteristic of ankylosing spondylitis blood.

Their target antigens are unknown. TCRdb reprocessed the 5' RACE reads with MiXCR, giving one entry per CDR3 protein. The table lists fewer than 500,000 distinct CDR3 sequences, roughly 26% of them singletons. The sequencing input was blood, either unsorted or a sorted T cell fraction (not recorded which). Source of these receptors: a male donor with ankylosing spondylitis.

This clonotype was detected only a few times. CDR3 DNA sequence: TGCGCCAGCAGCGTGGACAGGGCCGATCAGCCCCAGCATTTT. It encodes CASSVDRADQPQHF. The chain recombines TRBV5-1 with TRBJ1-5, with 8 bases matching TRBD1. CDR3 size: 14 residues. V was clipped by 4 bases and J by 5 bases; unmatched bases: 5. Germline assignment: CDR1 SGHRS and CDR2 YFSETQ.

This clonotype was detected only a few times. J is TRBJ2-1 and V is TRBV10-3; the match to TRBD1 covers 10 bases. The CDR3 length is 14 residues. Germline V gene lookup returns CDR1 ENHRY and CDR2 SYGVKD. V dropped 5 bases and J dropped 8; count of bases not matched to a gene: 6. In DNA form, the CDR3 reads TGTGCCATCAGTAACGGACAGGGGGAAGATGAGCAGTTCTTC. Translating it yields CAISNGQGEDEQFF.

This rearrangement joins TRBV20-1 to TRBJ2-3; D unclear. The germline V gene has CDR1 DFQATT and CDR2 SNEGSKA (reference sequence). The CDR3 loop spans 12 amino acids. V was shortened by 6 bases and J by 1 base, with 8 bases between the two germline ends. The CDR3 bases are TGCAGTGCGCTCGGTCGCACAGATACGCAGTATTTT. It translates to CSALGRTDTQYF.

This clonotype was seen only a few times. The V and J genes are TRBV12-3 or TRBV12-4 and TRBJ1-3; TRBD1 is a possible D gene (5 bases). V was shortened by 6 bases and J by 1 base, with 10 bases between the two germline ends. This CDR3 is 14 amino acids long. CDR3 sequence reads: CASRPSGSGNTIYF. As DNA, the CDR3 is TGTGCCAGCAGACCCTCAGGGTCTGGAAACACCATATATTTT.

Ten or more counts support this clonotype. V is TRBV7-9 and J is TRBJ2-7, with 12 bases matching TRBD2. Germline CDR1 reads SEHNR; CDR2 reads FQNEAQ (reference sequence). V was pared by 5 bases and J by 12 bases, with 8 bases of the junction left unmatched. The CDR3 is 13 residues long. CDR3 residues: CASSPWTSGNTYF. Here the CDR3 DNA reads TGTGCCAGCAGCCCGTGGACTAGCGGGAATACGTACTTC.

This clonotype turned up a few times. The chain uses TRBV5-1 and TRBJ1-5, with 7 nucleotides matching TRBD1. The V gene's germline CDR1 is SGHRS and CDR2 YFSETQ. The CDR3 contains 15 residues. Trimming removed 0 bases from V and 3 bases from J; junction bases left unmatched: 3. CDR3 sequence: CASSLAGQYNQPQHF. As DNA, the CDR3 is TGCGCCAGCAGCTTGGCGGGACAGTACAATCAGCCCCAGCATTTT.

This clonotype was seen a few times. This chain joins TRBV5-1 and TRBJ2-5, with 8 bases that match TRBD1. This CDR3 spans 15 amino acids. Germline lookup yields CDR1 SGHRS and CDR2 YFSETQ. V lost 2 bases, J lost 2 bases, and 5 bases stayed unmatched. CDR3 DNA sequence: TGCGCCAGCAGCTTCCATTACAGGGGGCAAGAGACCCAGTACTTC. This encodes CASSFHYRGQETQYF.

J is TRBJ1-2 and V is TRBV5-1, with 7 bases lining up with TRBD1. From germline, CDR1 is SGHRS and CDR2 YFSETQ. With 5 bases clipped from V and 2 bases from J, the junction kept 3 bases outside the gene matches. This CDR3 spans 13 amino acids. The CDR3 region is CASRPTGNYGYTF. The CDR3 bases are TGCGCCAGCAGACCGACAGGGAACTATGGCTACACCTTC.